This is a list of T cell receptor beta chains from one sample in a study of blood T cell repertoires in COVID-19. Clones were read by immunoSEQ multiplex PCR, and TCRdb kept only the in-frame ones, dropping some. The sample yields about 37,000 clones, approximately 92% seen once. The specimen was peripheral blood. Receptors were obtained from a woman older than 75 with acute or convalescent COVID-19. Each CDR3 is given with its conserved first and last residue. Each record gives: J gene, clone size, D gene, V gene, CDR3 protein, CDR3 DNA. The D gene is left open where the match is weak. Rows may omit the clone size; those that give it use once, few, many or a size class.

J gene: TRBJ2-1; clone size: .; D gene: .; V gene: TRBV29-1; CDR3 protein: CSARTDGNEQFF; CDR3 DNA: TGCAGCGCTCGGACAGATGGAAATGAGCAGTTCTTC
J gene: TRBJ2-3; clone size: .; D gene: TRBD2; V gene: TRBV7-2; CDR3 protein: CASSLEAAGGWDTQYF; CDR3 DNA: TGTGCCAGCAGCTTAGAAGCAGCGGGGGGCTGGGATACGCAGTATTTT
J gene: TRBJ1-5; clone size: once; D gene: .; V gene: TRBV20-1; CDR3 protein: CSASLGTLNQPQHF; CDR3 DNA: TGCAGTGCAAGTCTCGGGACACTCAATCAGCCCCAGCATTTT
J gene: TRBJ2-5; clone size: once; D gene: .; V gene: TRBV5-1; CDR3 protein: CASSLGGRETQYF; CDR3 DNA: TGCGCCAGCAGCTTGGGGGGGCGAGAGACCCAGTACTTC
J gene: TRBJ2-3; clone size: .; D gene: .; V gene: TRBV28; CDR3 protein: CASSPFLTGGTDTQYF; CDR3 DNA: TGTGCCAGCAGTCCATTCCTGACGGGGGGCACAGATACGCAGTATTTT
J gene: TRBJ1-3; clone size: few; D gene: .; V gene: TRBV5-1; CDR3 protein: CASSSNRDNTIYF; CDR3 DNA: TGCGCCAGCAGCTCTAACAGAGATAACACCATATATTTT
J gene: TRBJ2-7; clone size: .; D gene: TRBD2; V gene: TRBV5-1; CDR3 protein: CASSEPSGGYEQYF; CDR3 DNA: TGCGCCAGCAGCGAACCATCGGGGGGCTACGAGCAGTACTTC
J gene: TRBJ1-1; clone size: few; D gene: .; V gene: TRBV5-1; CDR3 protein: CASSNPQGLENTEAFF; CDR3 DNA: TGCGCCAGCAGCAACCCCCAGGGGTTGGAGAACACTGAAGCTTTCTTT
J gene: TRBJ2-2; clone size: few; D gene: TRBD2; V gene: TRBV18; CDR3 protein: CASSDRVAGDTGELFF; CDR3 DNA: TGTGCCAGCTCAGACCGAGTAGCGGGGGACACCGGGGAGCTGTTTTTT
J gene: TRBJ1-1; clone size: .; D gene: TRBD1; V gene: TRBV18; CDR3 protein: CASSPPTGTEAFF; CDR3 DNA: TGTGCCAGCTCACCGCCGACAGGGACTGAAGCTTTCTTT
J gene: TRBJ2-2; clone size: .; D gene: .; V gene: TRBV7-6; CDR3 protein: CASTGFHTGELFF; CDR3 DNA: TGTGCCAGCACAGGGTTCCACACCGGGGAGCTGTTTTTT
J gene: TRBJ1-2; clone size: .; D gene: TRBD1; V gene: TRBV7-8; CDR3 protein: CASSLILGQGYGYTF; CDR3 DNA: TGTGCCAGCAGCTTAATCCTGGGACAGGGCTATGGCTACACCTTC
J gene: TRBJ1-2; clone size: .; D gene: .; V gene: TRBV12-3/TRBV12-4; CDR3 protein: CASSSNRGWGYTF; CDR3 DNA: TGTGCCAGCAGTTCTAACAGAGGGTGGGGCTACACCTTC
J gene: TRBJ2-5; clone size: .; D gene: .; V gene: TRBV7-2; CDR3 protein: CASSLARLATQETQYF; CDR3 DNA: TGTGCCAGCAGCTTAGCTCGACTTGCTACCCAAGAGACCCAGTACTTC
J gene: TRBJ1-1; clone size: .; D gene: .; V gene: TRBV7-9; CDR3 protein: CASSLAGALETEAFF; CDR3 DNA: TGTGCCAGCAGCTTAGCAGGGGCCCTCGAAACTGAAGCTTTCTTT
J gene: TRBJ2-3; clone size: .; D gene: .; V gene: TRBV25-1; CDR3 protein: CASSESRSPSTDTQYF; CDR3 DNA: TGTGCCAGCAGTGAATCCAGGTCGCCAAGCACAGATACGCAGTATTTT
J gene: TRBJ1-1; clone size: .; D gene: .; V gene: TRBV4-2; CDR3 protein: CASSYSSGVVDTEAFF; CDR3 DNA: TGTGCCAGCAGCTATTCATCAGGGGTAGTAGACACTGAAGCTTTCTTT
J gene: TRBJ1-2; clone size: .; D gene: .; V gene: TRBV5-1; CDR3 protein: CASSPREHGGYGYTF; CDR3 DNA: TGCGCCAGCAGCCCGCGGGAACATGGCGGCTATGGCTACACCTTC
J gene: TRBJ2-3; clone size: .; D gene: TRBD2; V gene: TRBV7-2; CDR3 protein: CASSLGPGLAALDTQYF; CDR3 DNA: TGTGCCAGCAGCTTAGGGCCGGGACTAGCTGCGTTGGATACGCAGTATTTT
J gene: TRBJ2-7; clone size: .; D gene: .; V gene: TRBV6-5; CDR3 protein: CASSYSPGPYEQYF; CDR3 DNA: TGTGCCAGCAGTTACTCGCCAGGCCCCTACGAGCAGTACTTC
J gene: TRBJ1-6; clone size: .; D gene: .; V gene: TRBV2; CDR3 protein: CASSDQATVNSPLHF; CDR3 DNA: TGTGCCAGCAGTGACCAGGCAACCGTTAATTCACCCCTCCACTTT
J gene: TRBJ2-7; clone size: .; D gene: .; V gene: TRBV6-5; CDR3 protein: CASSYSGRGGIEQYF; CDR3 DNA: TGTGCCAGCAGTTACTCGGGACGAGGAGGGATTGAGCAGTACTTC
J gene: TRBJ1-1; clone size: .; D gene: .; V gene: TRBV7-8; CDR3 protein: CASSLGMTTLMNTEAFF; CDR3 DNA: TGTGCCAGCAGCTTAGGGATGACTACACTCATGAACACTGAAGCTTTCTTT
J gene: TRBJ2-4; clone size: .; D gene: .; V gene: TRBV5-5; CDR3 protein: CASIRTGAKNIQYF; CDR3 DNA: TGTGCCAGCATCCGCACGGGGGCCAAAAACATTCAGTACTTC
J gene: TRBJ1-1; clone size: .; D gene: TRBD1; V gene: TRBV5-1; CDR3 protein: CASRETGGTEAFF; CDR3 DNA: TGCGCCAGCAGAGAAACAGGGGGCACTGAAGCTTTCTTT
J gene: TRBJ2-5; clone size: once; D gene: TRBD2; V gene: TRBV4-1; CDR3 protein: CASSQTSGGRETQYF; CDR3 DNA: TGCGCCAGCAGCCAGACTAGCGGGGGGCGGGAGACCCAGTACTTC
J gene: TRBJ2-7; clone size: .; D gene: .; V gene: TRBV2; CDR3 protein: CASRGQTYEQYF; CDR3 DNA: TGTGCCAGTCGAGGACAGACCTACGAGCAGTACTTC
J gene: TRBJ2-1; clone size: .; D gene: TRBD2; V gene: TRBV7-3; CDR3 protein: CASSPAGGSYNEQFF; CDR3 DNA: TGTGCCAGCAGCCCAGCGGGGGGTTCCTACAATGAGCAGTTCTTC
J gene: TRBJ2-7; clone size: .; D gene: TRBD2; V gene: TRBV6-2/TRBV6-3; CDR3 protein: CASSSTSGGAYEQYF; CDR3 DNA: TGTGCCAGCAGTTCCACTAGCGGGGGAGCCTACGAGCAGTACTTC
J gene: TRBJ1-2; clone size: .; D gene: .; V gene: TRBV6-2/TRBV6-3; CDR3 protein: CASSFGRGAQGYTF; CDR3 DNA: TGTGCCAGCAGTTTTGGTCGCGGGGCGCAAGGCTACACCTTC
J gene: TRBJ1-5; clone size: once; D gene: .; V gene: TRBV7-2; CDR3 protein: CASSLGSRGRWPQHF; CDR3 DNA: TGTGCCAGCAGCTTAGGCAGCAGGGGCCGTTGGCCCCAGCATTTT